This TCR beta chain emerged from a study of CD8 T cells in ankylosing spondylitis. For TCR beta, libraries came from quantitative 5'-RACE with molecular barcodes. TCRdb itself ran the 5' RACE reads through MiXCR, one entry per CDR3 protein. The data show some 250,000 distinct CDR3 sequences, roughly a quarter seen once. Regarding the study as a whole: According to the report, clones linked to the disease were significantly enriched in matched synovial fluid samples taken from ankylosing spondylitis patients. Past studies reported some motif variants in reactive arthritis synovial fluid and blood. Roughly 8 highly homologous variants formed a TCR beta motif that appeared characteristic of ankylosing spondylitis blood.

This clonotype was recorded at least ten times. Antigen specificity is unknown. J lost 2 bases, V lost 6 bases, and 1 base had no gene match. CDR1 SQVTM and CDR2 ANQGSEA come from the germline V gene. The CDR3 has 12 amino acids. The chain links TRBV29-1 to TRBJ2-5, with 9 bases identical to TRBD2. The clonotype was recovered from a male donor with ankylosing spondylitis or in good health (not recorded which). The sequenced sample was blood, either unsorted or a sorted T cell fraction (not recorded which). The CDR3 DNA sequence: TGCAGCGTAGGACTAGCGCAAGAGACCCAGTACTTC. Translating it yields CSVGLAQETQYF. The entire variable domain, with the rest obtained from reference TRBV29-1 and TRBJ2-5, is as follows: SAVISQKPSRDICQRGTSLTIQCQVDSQVTMMFWYRQQPGQSLTLIATANQGSEATYESGFVIDKFPISRPNLTFSTLTVSNMSPEDSSIYLCSVGLAQETQYFGPGTRLLVL.